These T cell receptor beta chains were read from a single sample in a study of CD8 T cells in Susac syndrome. Each CDR3 protein is one row after TCRdb ran MiXCR on the immunoSEQ multiplex PCR reads. The sample contains 400,000 to 550,000 distinct CDR3 sequences, approximately 89% of which appear only once. The source material was CD8+ T cells from PBMCs. All receptors come from a human donor with multiple sclerosis. Both conserved end residues are trimmed from each CDR3. Fields, in order: V gene, J gene, CDR3 protein.

TRBV27,TRBJ1-5,ASSSTTGGYQPQH
TRBV11-1,TRBJ1-1,ASSLAALGIRGNEAF
TRBV13,TRBJ2-1,ASSSTGGGRHEQF
TRBV27,TRBJ1-2,ASSPGTGLTYGYT
TRBV11-2,TRBJ2-1,ASSPQGGGPLGNEQF
TRBV14,TRBJ1-2,ASSPTVNYGYT
TRBV5-6,TRBJ1-2,ASSEGRLGYT
TRBV10-3,TRBJ2-1,AISETSGTSGRSYNEQF
TRBV4-1,TRBJ2-7,ASSQEERSSYEQY
TRBV9,TRBJ2-4,ASSVLDSGVIQY
TRBV5-1,TRBJ2-7,ASSWVGTGDEQY
TRBV5-1,TRBJ2-7,ASSLGGRGQGWEQY
TRBV19,TRBJ1-5,ASKEKGYSNQPQH
TRBV4-1,TRBJ1-1,ASSPGQGDLEAF
TRBV29-1,TRBJ1-2,SVEDTPPGGYT
TRBV2,TRBJ1-5,ASTPEGWGPDQPQH
TRBV20-1,TRBJ2-7,SAREVTYEQY
TRBV20-1,TRBJ1-1,SARDLGTEGWAF
TRBV20-1,TRBJ1-5,SAREGDGYQPQH
TRBV20-1,TRBJ2-3,SARGPGLPTDTQY
TRBV30,TRBJ2-7,AWTIGTVTYEQY
TRBV5-1,TRBJ2-3,ASSLLETSTDTQY
TRBV5-6,TRBJ2-2,ASSFNVEHQTGELF
TRBV6-2/TRBV6-3,TRBJ2-1,ASSYIEPNEQF
TRBV5-1,TRBJ2-3,ASSFGEQGSDTQY
TRBV25-1,TRBJ2-3,ASSEFGLVADTQY
TRBV30,TRBJ2-1,AWSFPGGWEQF
TRBV20-1,TRBJ2-7,SVQLSFPSYEQY
TRBV29-1,TRBJ1-3,SVEDLTSPGNTIY
TRBV5-6,TRBJ2-1,ASSFTHEQF
TRBV12-3/TRBV12-4,TRBJ2-1,ASKVQAGSYNEQF
TRBV7-9,TRBJ2-7,ASSLGVYEQY
TRBV7-2,TRBJ1-5,ASSYARWGPQH
TRBV7-9,TRBJ1-2,ASRSPSGYGYT
TRBV29-1,TRBJ1-2,SVPEGGEGYT